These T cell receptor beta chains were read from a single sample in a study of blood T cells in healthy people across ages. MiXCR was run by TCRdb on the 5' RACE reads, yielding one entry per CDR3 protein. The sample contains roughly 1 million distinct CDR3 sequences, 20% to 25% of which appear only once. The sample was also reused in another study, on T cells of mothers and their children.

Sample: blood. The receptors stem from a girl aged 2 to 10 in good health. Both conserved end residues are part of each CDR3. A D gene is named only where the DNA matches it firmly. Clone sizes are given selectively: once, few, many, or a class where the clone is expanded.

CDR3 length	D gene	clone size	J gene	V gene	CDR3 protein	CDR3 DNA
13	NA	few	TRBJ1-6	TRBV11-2	CASSLSVNSPLHF	TGTGCCAGCAGCTTAAGTGTCAATTCACCCCTCCACTTT
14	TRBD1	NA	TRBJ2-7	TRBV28	CASGDGTVLYEQYF	TGTGCCAGCGGGGACGGGACAGTGCTTTACGAGCAGTACTTC
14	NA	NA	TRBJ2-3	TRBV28	CASGFNSSTDTQYF	TGTGCCAGCGGTTTTAACTCCAGCACAGATACGCAGTATTTT
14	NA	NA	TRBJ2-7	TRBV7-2	CASSPGVGHDEQYF	TGTGCCAGCAGCCCTGGAGTGGGTCATGACGAGCAGTACTTC
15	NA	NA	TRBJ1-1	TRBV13	CASSPTTELNTEAFF	TGTGCCAGCAGCCCGACGACGGAACTGAACACTGAAGCTTTCTTT
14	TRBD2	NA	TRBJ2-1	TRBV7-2	CASSLRNSGRQGFF	TGTGCCAGCAGCTTAAGGAACAGCGGGAGGCAGGGGTTCTTC
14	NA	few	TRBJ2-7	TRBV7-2	CASSLGVRDYEQYF	TGTGCCAGCAGCTTAGGGGTGCGAGACTACGAGCAGTACTTC
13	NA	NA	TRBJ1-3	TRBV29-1	CSVDSGQGNTIYF	TGCAGCGTTGATTCAGGGCAAGGAAACACCATATATTTT
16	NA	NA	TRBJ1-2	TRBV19	CASSIDEGADSDGYTF	TGTGCCAGTAGTATAGATGAAGGGGCGGACTCCGATGGCTACACCTTC
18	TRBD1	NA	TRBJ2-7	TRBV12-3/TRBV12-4	CASSGDWTGVLTSYEQYF	TGTGCCAGCAGCGGGGATTGGACAGGGGTGTTAACTTCCTACGAGCAGTACTTC